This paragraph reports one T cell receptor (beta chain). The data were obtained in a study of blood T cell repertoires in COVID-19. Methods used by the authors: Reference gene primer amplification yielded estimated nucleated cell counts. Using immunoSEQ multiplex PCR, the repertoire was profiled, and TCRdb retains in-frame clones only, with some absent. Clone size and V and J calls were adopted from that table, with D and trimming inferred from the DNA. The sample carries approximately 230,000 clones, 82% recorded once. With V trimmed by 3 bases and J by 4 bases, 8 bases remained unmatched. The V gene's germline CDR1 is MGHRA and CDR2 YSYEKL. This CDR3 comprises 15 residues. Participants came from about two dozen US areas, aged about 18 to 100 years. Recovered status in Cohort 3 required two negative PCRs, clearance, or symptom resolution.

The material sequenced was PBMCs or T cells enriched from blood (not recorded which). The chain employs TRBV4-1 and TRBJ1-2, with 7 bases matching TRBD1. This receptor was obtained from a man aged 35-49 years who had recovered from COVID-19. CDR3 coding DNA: TGCGCCAGCAGCCACAACAGGGGTCTCGGCTATGGCTACACCTTC. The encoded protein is CASSHNRGLGYGYTF.